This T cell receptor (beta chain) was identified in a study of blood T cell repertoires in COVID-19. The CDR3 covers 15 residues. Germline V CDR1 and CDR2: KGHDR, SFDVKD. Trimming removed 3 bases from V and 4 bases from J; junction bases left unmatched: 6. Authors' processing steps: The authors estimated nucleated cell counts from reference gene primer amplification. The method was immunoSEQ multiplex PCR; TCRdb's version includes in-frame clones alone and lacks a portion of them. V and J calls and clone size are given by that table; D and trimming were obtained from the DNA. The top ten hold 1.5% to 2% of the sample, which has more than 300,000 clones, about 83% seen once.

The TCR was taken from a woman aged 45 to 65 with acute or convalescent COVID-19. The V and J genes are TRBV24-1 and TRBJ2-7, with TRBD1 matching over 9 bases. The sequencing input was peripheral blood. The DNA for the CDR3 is TGTGCCACCAGTGATCTCCGACAGGGGGAGTACGAGCAGTACTTC. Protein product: CATSDLRQGEYEQYF.